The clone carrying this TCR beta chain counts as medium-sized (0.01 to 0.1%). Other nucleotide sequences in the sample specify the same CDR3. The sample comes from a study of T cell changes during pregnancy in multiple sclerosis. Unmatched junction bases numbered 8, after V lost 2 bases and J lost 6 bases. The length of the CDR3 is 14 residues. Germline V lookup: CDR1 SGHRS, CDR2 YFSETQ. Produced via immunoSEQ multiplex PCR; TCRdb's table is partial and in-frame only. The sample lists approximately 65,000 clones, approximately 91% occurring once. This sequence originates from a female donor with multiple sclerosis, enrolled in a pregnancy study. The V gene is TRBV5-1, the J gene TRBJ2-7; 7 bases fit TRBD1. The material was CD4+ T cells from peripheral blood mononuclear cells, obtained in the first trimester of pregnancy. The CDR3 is CASSLQGPLGEQYF. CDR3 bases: TGCGCCAGCAGCTTACAGGGGCCTCTGGGCGAGCAGTACTTC.